This record looks at one T cell receptor (beta chain) sequence and its context. There is no known antigen for this receptor. No much larger clone is present one base from it, and per-base qualities are unavailable. Deletion took 7 bases off V and 5 bases off J, with a span of 17 bases between the germline ends. CDR3 length: 13 amino acids, cysteine to phenylalanine. Here the CDR3 DNA is all that survives: 39 bases in frame from base 1. CDR1 and CDR2 were assigned from the germline V gene as SQVTM and ANQGSEA. The cohort was made up of 500 to 850 healthy bone marrow donors. All cohort members were sampled while nominally healthy, although unrecorded immune exposures were likely present. The donor was CMV seropositive and was included in the group of approximately 310 seropositive cohort members. A peripheral blood sample was collected from each donor, and TCR beta sequencing was performed on peripheral blood mononuclear cells. The Qiagen DNeasy Blood Extraction Kit was used to extract genomic DNA from the blood cell samples.

This sample was included in a study of cytomegalovirus exposure and HLA in healthy donors (dated by TCRdb to about 2017). For the wider study: In an earlier analysis of about 560 of the donors, 250 to 350 Gb of sequence data and about 110 million unique TCR beta sequences from 150 million to 200 million T cells were reported. An early release that covered some 630 HLA-typed donors contained approximately 320 gigabases of sequencing data and tens of millions of unique TCR sequences. Of the roughly 400 genotyped donors, more than 75% were placed in the genetic ancestry cluster associated with self-reported Caucasian donors. The aim of the study was to test whether cataloging public T cell receptors could identify signatures of past pathogen exposure. The T cell repertoires of 666 subjects were profiled by immunosequencing and related to cytomegalovirus serostatus. A separate validation cohort of roughly 110 different subjects was used in addition to the roughly 670-subject first cohort. High-throughput TCR immunosequencing, statistical association of individual TCRs with disease status, and machine learning were combined to predict cytomegalovirus infection status. In a later analysis, previously published TCR beta repertoires from fewer than 750 donors were re-analyzed and high-resolution HLA genotyping was added so that TCR occurrence patterns could be studied. Rather than using new phenotypic data, the later analysis identified candidate immune exposures from TCR beta sequences and from how often those sequences occurred across donors. To decide whether each TCR beta V gene segment behaved as functional or pseudogenic, an earlier analysis of approximately 590 of the donors relied on high-throughput TCR beta sequencing. Alongside the repertoire data, information on donor age, sex, ethnicity and CMV serostatus was compiled. A later genetic analysis used genome-wide SNP genotypes for about 65% of the roughly 670 donors, treating that subset as a discovery cohort. All discovery cohort repertoires had been generated using a single sequencing platform. HLA typing included class I and class II loci at four-digit resolution. The number of typed donors differed by locus: about 629-630 for A, B, C, DRB1 and DQB1; 500 to 550 for DQA1; over 600 for DPA1; and some 470 for DPB1. Because of strong linkage in the cohort, 5 or 6 DR-DQ haplotypes were treated as single units for association and clustering. Among under 450 genotyped donors of the cohort, an average of approximately 250,000 unique TCR beta nucleotide sequences were sequenced per donor, around 20% of them non-productive. On the study overall, not on this receptor specifically: The authors suggested that the approach could potentially be extended to other disease states and immunological phenotypes. In a later genetic analysis, a missense DCLRE1C variant was associated with V-gene and J-gene trimming of TCR beta chains, and the association was replicated in an independent cohort. The study listed 150 to 200 TCR beta chains as associated with cytomegalovirus. The cohort was sequenced for TCR beta chains only, and without alpha or paired-chain data the features that could be detected were limited. Most TCR sequences were seen in very few donors, while some public TCRs were found in many individuals. Compared with equally common non-associated chains, HLA-associated TCR beta chains in a later analysis were more clonally expanded and had lower generation probabilities. A further reported finding was that TCR beta sequences accurately predicted the HLA-A and HLA-B alleles for most subjects in the first cohort. A later analysis found that most CMV-associated TCR beta chains appeared HLA-restricted, with HLA associations seemingly driven largely by CMV exposure. The sequencing pipeline was judged likely to have produced a cluster of highly shared sequence variants as a technical artifact. In a later analysis, TCR association rates were found to vary across HLA loci, with the most associated TCRs seen for DRB1 alleles and the fewest for HLA-C alleles. Assigning TCR associations to individual alleles was difficult when HLA alleles, especially DR and DQ, strongly co-occurred. An earlier analysis of approximately 590 of the donors showed that most TCR beta V segments appeared in productive rearrangements either about 90% or about 30% of the time, which broadly matched IMGT annotations. Roughly uniform sequencing depth across donors was assumed in presence/absence analyses, although this assumption may not hold. For the cohort, immune exposure information was limited to CMV serostatus. Because some donors lacked HLA typing at each locus, the association tests relied only on the typed subset. Some IMGT-functional V segments, including TRBV6-2 and TRBV6-3, could not be told apart with the 87-base-pair reads, so those segments were excluded. Three of the identified cytomegalovirus-associated TCR beta chains were confirmed in vitro to be specific for cytomegalovirus antigens. In both the original and validation cohorts, the classifier was reported to diagnose cytomegalovirus status with high specificity and sensitivity. A later analysis reported that several top co-occurrence clusters appeared linked to parvovirus B19, influenza, CMV and Epstein-Barr virus. Compared with the approximately 710-donor mean, donors in an Asian-associated ancestry cluster had fewer N-insertions in productive TCRs, according to a later genetic analysis. In a later analysis, some 17,000 TCR beta sequences were associated with specific HLA alleles at a false discovery rate of 0.05. Because counts were too low, roughly 18 rarely observed V segments, including chromosome 9 orphons, were left out of the earlier analysis of roughly 600 of the donors. Correlated functional status among segregating V segments might be attributable to linkage disequilibrium, but an unknown experimental factor could not be ruled out.

Library prep was done by the immunoSEQ multiplex PCR assay. The multiplex PCR relied on a mix of 60 forward primers for TCR Vbeta segments and 13 reverse primers for TCR Jbeta segments. The CDR3 region of rearranged TCR beta genes was amplified from genomic DNA with a multiplex PCR assay. On the Illumina HiSeq System, the amplified TCR beta libraries were sequenced as 87-base-pair reads. From the authors' description of their analysis: In a later analysis, some 80 million unique TCR beta chains were counted across the approximately 640 repertoires, and roughly 9.9 million of these chains were shared by at least two donors. Raw reads were error-corrected and collapsed into unique sequences by a nearest-neighbor algorithm in which closely related sequences were merged to remove PCR and sequencing errors. CDR3 sequences were aligned to IMGT reference sequences to assign V, D and J gene segments. For a sequence to be retained, a match of at least six nucleotides to both a V gene segment and a J gene segment was required. Rearrangements were classified as productive when the CDR3 lacked stop codons and remained in frame with V and J, and all other rearrangements were classified as non-productive. CDR3 was defined by IMGT convention, running from the second conserved V-encoded cysteine to the conserved J-encoded phenylalanine. The earlier analysis of about 530 of the donors excluded any sequence lacking an unambiguous match to a single V gene segment. In an earlier analysis of 587 of the donors, a V segment was called functional when productive rearrangements were above 56.7%, and segregating when the standard deviation between donors exceeded 5%. A statistical classification framework was built for diagnosing cytomegalovirus status from the catalog of TCR beta chain sequences. V and J gene assignment, in a later analysis, came from comparing TCR nucleotide sequences with IMGT/GENE-DB human TR gene sequences. The TCRdist pipeline was used in a later analysis to assign CDR3 sequences and most-parsimonious VDJ recombination scenarios. In a later analysis, every TCR beta chain was defined by the combination of its CDR3 amino acid sequence and its V-gene family, and reads without a unique V-gene family were dropped. In a later analysis, nearly 600 highly shared, low-generation-probability nucleotide sequences were removed to address suspected cross-contamination and a sequencing artifact. For each public chain, a later analysis derived a clonal expansion index from normalized ranks of inferred template counts within each repertoire. Generation probabilities in a later analysis came from a VDJ recombination model fitted to out-of-frame rearrangements, and those results were checked against IGoR. Hypergeometric tests were used in a later analysis to score TCR-TCR, TCR-HLA and TCR-CMV co-occurrence, with a repertoire-size bias correction applied to the TCR pairs. In a later analysis, false discovery rates were estimated by permuting HLA or CMV assignments 20 times. In a later analysis, co-occurring TCRs were grouped using DBSCAN, and TCRdist sequence similarity was added for clustering within HLA-allele-positive subsets. Co-occurrence clustering excluded repertoires with fewer than 30,000 or more than 120,000 public chains, plus five with anomalous nucleotide sharing. This is the immuneACCESS table as TCRdb keeps it, with only in-frame sequences that have V and J called. A part of the clones is gone; compared with another copy, unresolved V genes explain less than half, and the rest is unexplained. V, J and clone size are taken as reported in that table, and D and trimming were inferred from the DNA itself. This sample is represented by tens of thousands of clones; 80% to 90% of them were singletons. The biggest ten clones account for approximately 17% of the sample.

The source material was PBMCs. The sequence derives from a man in his 70s in good health and CMV-seropositive. The sequence is built from TRBV29-1 and TRBJ2-5; the D segment could be TRBD2, given 6 matching bases. Here the CDR3 is given as CSGSRGNVETQYF. Read as DNA, the sequence is TGCAGCGGGTCACGGGGGAATGTGGAGACCCAGTACTTC.